The clone carrying this T cell receptor (beta chain) was detected once. Its antigen remains unknown. The sample is drawn from a study of cytomegalovirus exposure and HLA in healthy donors. It was with 60 Vbeta and 13 Jbeta primers that the PCR ran. The assay was immunoSEQ multiplex PCR, and TCRdb's table has in-frame clones only and misses some. The table records under 150,000 clones, 70% to 85% of them present only once. General study results and limits: Sequencing likely generated an artifact that appeared as a cluster of highly shared sequence variants.

Trimming took 3 bases from V and 5 from J, leaving 18 bases between them. The V gene's germline CDR1 is SGHNT and CDR2 YYREEE (reference sequence). The CDR3 is 16 amino acids. The origin of this receptor is a male donor in good health and CMV-seronegative. J is TRBJ2-1 and V is TRBV5-4; the D gene is possibly TRBD1 (6 bases). Sequenced sample: PBMCs. Here the CDR3 DNA reads TGTGCCAGCAGCTGTGAGGACAGCCACCCGAACAATGAGCAGTTCTTC. Amino acids: CASSCEDSHPNNEQFF.